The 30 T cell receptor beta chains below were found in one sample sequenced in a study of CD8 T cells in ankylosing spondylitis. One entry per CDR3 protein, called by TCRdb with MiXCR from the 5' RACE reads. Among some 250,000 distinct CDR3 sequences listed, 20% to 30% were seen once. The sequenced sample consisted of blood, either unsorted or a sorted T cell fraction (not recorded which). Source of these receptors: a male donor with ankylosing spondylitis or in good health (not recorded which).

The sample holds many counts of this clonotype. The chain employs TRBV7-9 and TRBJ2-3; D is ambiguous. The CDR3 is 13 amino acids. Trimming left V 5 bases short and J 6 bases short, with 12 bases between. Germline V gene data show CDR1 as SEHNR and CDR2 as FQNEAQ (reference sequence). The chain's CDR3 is CASSPLITDTQYF. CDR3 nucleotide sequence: TGTGCCAGCAGCCCCTTGATAACGGATACGCAGTATTTT.

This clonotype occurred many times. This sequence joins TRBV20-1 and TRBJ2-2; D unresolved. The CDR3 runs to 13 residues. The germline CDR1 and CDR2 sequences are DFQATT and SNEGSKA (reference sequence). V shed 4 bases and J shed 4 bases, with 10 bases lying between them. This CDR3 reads CSATAQSTGELFF. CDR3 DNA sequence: TGCAGTGCTACGGCCCAGAGCACCGGGGAGCTGTTTTTT.

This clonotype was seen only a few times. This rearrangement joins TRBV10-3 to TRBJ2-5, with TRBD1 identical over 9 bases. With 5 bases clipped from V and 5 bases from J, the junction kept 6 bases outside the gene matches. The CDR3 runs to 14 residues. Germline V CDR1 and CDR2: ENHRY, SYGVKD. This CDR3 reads CAISRDRDGETQYF. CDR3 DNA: TGTGCCATCAGTCGGGACAGGGATGGTGAGACCCAGTACTTC.

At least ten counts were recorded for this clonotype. CDR3 amino acids: CASSNLNTGELFF. CDR3 nucleotide sequence: TGTGCCAGCAGCAACTTGAACACCGGGGAGCTGTTTTTT. This chain uses TRBV12-3 or TRBV12-4 with TRBJ2-2; D is uncertain. The V end was cut by 6 bases, the J end by 1 base, with 6 bases between. The CDR3 sequence is 13 residues long.

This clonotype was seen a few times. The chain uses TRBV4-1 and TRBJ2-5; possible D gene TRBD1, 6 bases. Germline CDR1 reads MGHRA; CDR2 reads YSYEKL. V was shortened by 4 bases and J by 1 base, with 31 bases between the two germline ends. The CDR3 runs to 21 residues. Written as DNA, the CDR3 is TGCGCCAGCAGCCCTGACCGAGAGGTCCCAACGACCCGACAGGTCCAAGAGACCCAGTACTTC. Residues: CASSPDREVPTTRQVQETQYF.

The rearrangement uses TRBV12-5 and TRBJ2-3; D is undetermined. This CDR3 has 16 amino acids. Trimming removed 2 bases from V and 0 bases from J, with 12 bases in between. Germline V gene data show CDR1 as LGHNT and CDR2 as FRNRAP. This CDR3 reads CASGLSSYYSTDTQYF. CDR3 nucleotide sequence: TGTGCTAGTGGTTTGTCCTCGTACTATAGCACAGATACGCAGTATTTT.

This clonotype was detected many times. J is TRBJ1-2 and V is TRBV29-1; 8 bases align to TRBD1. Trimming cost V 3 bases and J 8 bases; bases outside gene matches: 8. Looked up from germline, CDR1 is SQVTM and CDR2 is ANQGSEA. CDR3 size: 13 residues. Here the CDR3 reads CSVDGSGGQGYTF. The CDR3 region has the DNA TGCAGCGTTGATGGGTCAGGGGGCCAAGGCTACACCTTC. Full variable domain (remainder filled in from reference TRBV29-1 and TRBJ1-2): SAVISQKPSRDICQRGTSLTIQCQVDSQVTMMFWYRQQPGQSLTLIATANQGSEATYESGFVIDKFPISRPNLTFSTLTVSNMSPEDSSIYLCSVDGSGGQGYTFGSGTRLTVV.

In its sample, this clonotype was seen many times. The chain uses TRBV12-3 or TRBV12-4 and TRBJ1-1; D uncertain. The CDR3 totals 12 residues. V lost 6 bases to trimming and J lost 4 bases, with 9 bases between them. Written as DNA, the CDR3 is TGTGCCAGCAGAGGGTCGGGCACTGAAGCTTTCTTT. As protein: CASRGSGTEAFF.

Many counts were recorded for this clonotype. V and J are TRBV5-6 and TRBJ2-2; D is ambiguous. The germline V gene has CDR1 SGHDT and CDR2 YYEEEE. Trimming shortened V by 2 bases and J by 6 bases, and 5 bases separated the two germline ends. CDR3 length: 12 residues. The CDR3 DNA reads TGTGCCAGCAGCTTACAGCCCGGGGAGCTGTTTTTT. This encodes CASSLQPGELFF.

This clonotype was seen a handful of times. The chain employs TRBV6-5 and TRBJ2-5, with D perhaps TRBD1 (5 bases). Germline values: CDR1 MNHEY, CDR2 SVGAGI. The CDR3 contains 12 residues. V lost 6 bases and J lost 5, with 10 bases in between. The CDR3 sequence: CASRKGHETQYF. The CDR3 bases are TGTGCCAGCAGAAAGGGGCATGAGACCCAGTACTTC.

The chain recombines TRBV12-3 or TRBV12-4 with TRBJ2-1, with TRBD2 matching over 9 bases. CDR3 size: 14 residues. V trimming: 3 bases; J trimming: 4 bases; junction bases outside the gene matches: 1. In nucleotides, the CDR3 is TGTGCCAGCAGTTTGACTAGCGGATACAATGAGCAGTTCTTC. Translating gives CASSLTSGYNEQFF.

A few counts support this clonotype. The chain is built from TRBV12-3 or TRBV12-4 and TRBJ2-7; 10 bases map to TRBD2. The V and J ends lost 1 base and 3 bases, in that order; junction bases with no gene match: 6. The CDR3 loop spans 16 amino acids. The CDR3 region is CASSLERGGRVYEQYF. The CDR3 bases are TGTGCCAGCAGTTTAGAGCGGGGGGGCCGGGTCTACGAGCAGTACTTC.

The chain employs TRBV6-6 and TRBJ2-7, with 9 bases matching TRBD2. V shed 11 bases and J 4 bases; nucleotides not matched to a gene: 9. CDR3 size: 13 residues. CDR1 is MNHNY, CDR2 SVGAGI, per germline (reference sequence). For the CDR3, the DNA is TGTGCCTCGGGGAGGGGACTAGCTTACGAGCAGTACTTC. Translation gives CASGRGLAYEQYF.

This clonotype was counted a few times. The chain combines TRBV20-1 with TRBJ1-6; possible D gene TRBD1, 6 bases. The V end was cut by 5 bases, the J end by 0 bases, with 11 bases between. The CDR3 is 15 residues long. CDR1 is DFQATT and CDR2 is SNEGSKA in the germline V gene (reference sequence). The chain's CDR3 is CSAQGGSSYNSPLHF. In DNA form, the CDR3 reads TGCAGTGCTCAAGGGGGGAGCTCCTATAATTCACCCCTCCACTTT.

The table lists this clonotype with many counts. The CDR3 here is CSARDPSLNYGYTF. CDR3 coding DNA: TGCAGTGCTAGAGATCCCAGTCTCAACTATGGCTACACCTTC. This chain links TRBV20-1 with TRBJ1-2, with D unresolved. CDR3 length equals 14 residues. V was trimmed by 0 bases and J by 2 bases, leaving 10 bases between them. Germline loops: CDR1 DFQATT, CDR2 SNEGSKA (reference sequence).

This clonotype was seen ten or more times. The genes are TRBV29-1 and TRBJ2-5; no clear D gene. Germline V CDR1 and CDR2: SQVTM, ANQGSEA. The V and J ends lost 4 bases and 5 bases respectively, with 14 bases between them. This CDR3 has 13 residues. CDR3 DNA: TGCAGCGTTGGAGGAGTGCTGCAGGAGACCCAGTACTTC. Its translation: CSVGGVLQETQYF. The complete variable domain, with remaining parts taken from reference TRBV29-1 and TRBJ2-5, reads SAVISQKPSRDICQRGTSLTIQCQVDSQVTMMFWYRQQPGQSLTLIATANQGSEATYESGFVIDKFPISRPNLTFSTLTVSNMSPEDSSIYLCSVGGVLQETQYFGPGTRLLVL.

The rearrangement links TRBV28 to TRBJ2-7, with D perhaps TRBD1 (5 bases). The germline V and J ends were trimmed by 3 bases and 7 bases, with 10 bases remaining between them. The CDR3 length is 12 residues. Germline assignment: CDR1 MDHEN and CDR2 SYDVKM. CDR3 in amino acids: CASSLPGKEQYF. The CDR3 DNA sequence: TGTGCCAGCAGTTTGCCAGGGAAGGAGCAGTACTTC.

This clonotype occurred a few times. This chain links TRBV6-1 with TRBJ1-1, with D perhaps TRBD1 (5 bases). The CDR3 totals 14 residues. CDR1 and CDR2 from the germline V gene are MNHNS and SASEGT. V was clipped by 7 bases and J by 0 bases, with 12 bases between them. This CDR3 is CASIRGEVNTEAFF. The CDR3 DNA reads TGTGCCAGCATCCGGGGGGAAGTGAACACTGAAGCTTTCTTT.

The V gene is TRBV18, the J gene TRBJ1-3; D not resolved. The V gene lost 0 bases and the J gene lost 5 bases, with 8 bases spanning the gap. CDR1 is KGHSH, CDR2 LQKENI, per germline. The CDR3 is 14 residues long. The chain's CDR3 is CASSPPAGRNTIYF. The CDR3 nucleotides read TGTGCCAGCTCACCACCGGCCGGCCGAAACACCATATATTTT.

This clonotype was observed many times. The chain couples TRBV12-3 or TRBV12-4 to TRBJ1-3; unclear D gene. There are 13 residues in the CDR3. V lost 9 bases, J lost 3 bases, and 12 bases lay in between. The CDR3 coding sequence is TGTGCCAGTCTGCGGGCACTTGGAAACACCATATATTTT. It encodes CASLRALGNTIYF.

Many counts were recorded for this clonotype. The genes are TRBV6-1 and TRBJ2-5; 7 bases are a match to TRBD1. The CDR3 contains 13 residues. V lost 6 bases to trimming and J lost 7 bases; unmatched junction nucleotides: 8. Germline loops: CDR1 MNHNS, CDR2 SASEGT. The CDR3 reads CASSRGGDGTQYF. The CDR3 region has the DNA TGTGCCAGCAGCCGAGGGGGCGATGGGACCCAGTACTTC.

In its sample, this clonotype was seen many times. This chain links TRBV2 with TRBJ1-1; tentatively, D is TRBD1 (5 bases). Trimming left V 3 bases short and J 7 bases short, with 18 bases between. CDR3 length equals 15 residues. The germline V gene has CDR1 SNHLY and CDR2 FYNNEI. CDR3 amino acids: CASSEAGRQFGEAFF. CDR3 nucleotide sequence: TGTGCCAGCAGTGAGGCGGGCAGACAGTTTGGTGAAGCTTTCTTT.

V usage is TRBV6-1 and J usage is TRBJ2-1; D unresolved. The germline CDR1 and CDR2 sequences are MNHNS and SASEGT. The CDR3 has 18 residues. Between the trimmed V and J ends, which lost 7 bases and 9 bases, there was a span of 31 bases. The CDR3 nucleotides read TGTGCCAGCACCACAAAAAGTTGGGTTCCCCGGCTTTTTATTGAGCAGTTCTTC. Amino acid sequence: CASTTKSWVPRLFIEQFF.

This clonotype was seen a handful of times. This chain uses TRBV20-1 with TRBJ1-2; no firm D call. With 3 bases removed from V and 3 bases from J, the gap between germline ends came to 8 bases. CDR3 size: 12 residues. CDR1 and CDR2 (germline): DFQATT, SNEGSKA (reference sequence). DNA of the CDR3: TGCAGTGCTAGGGGCCCAGACTATGGCTACACCTTC. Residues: CSARGPDYGYTF.

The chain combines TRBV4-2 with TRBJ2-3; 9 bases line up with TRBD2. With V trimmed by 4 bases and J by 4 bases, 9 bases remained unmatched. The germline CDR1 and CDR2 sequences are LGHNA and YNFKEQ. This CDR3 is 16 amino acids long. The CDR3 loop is CASSRRTSVGADTQYF. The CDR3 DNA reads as TGTGCCAGCAGCCGTCGGACTAGCGTCGGCGCAGATACGCAGTATTTT.

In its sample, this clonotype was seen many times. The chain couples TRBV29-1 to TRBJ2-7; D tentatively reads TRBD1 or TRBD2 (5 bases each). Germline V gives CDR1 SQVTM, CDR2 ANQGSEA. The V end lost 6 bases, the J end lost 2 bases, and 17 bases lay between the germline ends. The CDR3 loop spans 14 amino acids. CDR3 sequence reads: CSVKSGTATYEQYF. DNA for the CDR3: TGCAGCGTAAAATCCGGGACCGCGACCTACGAGCAGTACTTC.

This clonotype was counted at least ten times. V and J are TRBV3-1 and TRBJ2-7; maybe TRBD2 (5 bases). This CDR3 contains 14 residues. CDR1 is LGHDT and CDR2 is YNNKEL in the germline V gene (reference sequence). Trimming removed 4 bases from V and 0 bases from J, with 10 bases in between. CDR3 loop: CASSLGLSSYEQYF. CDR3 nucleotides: TGTGCCAGCAGCCTCGGACTGAGCTCCTACGAGCAGTACTTC.

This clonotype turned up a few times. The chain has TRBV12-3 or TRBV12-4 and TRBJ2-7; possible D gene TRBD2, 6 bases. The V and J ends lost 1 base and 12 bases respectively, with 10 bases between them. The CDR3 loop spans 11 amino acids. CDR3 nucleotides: TGTGCCAGCAGTTTAGGGGTGGGACTGTACTTC. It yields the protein CASSLGVGLYF.

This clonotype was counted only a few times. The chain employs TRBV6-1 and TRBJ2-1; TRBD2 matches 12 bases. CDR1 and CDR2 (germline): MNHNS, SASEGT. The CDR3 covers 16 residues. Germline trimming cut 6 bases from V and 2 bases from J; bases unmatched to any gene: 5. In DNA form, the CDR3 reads TGTGCCAGCAGCCGACTAGCGGGAGTAACCTACAATGAGCAGTTCTTC. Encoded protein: CASSRLAGVTYNEQFF.

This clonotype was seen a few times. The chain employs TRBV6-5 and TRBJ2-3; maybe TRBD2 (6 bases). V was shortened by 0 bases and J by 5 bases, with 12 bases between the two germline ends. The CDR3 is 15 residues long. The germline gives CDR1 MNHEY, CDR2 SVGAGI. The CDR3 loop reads CASSYSLAGIDTQYF. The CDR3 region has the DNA TGTGCCAGCAGTTACTCTCTCGCGGGGATAGATACGCAGTATTTT.